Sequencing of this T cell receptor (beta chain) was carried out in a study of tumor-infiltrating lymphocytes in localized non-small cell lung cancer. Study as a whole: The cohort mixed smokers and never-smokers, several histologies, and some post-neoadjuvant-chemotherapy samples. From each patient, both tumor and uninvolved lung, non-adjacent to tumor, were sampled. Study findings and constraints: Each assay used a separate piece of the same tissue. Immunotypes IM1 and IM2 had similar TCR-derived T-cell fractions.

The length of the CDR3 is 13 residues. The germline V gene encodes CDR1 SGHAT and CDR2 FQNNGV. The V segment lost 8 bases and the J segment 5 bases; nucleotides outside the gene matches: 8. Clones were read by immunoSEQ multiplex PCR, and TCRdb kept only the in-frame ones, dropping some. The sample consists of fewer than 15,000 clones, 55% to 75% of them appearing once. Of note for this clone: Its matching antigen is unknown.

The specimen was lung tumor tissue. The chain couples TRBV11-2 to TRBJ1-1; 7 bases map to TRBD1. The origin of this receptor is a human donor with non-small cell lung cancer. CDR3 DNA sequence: TGTGCCAGCGCCAGGGGGGGTGGAACTGAAGCTTTCTTT. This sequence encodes CASARGGGTEAFF.